A selection of T cell receptor beta chains follows, all from one sample in a study of blood T cell repertoires in COVID-19. TCRdb keeps only in-frame clones here, not all; method: immunoSEQ multiplex PCR. Of about 50,000 clones listed, about 83% are singletons. Input material: peripheral blood. Receptors were obtained from a woman aged 55-70 years with acute or convalescent COVID-19. The CDR3 runs from the conserved cysteine through the conserved F or W. Fields, in order: J gene, V gene, clone size, D gene, CDR3 DNA, CDR3 protein. D genes are given only for firm matches. Only some rows state a clone size, as once, few, many or a class for expanded clones.

j_call: TRBJ2-7; v_call: TRBV5-1; clone_size: .; d_call: TRBD1; cdr3_nt: TGCGCCAGCAGCTTGGTACCCCGGGACAGGGCCTCCTACGAGCAGTACTTC; cdr3_aa: CASSLVPRDRASYEQYF
j_call: TRBJ2-4; v_call: TRBV19; clone_size: .; d_call: TRBD2; cdr3_nt: TGTGCCAGTAGTCCCCGGATCGAGCGGGAGTCCAAAAACATTCAGTACTTC; cdr3_aa: CASSPRIERESKNIQYF
j_call: TRBJ2-3; v_call: TRBV29-1; clone_size: .; d_call: TRBD1; cdr3_nt: TGCAGCGTTCCGGGACAGGGCGCGAATACGCAGTATTTT; cdr3_aa: CSVPGQGANTQYF
j_call: TRBJ1-2; v_call: TRBV5-1; clone_size: .; d_call: TRBD1; cdr3_nt: TGCGCCAGCAGCTTGAATATAGGGGGCCCCTATGGCTACACCTTC; cdr3_aa: CASSLNIGGPYGYTF
j_call: TRBJ2-7; v_call: TRBV2; clone_size: few; d_call: .; cdr3_nt: TGTGCCAGCAGTGAATGGAGGGAAGGGGAGCAGTACTTC; cdr3_aa: CASSEWREGEQYF
j_call: TRBJ1-6; v_call: TRBV6-4; clone_size: .; d_call: .; cdr3_nt: TGTGCCAGCAGTGCCATACCCGGGGGAAGGTCGAGCTCCTATAATTCACCCCTCCACTTT; cdr3_aa: CASSAIPGGRSSSYNSPLHF
j_call: TRBJ1-2; v_call: TRBV27; clone_size: .; d_call: .; cdr3_nt: TGTGCCAGCAGTTTAACCGAGAACTATGGCTACACCTTC; cdr3_aa: CASSLTENYGYTF
j_call: TRBJ1-2; v_call: TRBV4-3; clone_size: .; d_call: TRBD1; cdr3_nt: TGCGCCAGCAGCCAAGAGACACAGGGGGTTAGCTATGGCTACACCTTC; cdr3_aa: CASSQETQGVSYGYTF
j_call: TRBJ2-1; v_call: TRBV5-5; clone_size: .; d_call: TRBD1; cdr3_nt: TGTGCCAGCAGCCGACAGGGGGGCTCCTACAATGAGCAGTTCTTC; cdr3_aa: CASSRQGGSYNEQFF
j_call: TRBJ2-3; v_call: TRBV7-2; clone_size: .; d_call: .; cdr3_nt: TGTGCCAGCAGCGGCGGCCTTTCAGGGGATACGCAGTATTTT; cdr3_aa: CASSGGLSGDTQYF
j_call: TRBJ2-7; v_call: TRBV5-5; clone_size: .; d_call: TRBD1; cdr3_nt: TGTGCCAGCAGCTTAGGACAGGGGTCCTACGAGCAGTACTTC; cdr3_aa: CASSLGQGSYEQYF
j_call: TRBJ1-6; v_call: TRBV2; clone_size: .; d_call: .; cdr3_nt: TGTGCCAGCAGGCCCTGGGCCGCCCTCTATAATTCACCCCTCCACTTT; cdr3_aa: CASRPWAALYNSPLHF
j_call: TRBJ2-7; v_call: TRBV11-2; clone_size: .; d_call: .; cdr3_nt: TGTGCCAGCAGAGGACAGCCCGACTACGAGCAGTACTTC; cdr3_aa: CASRGQPDYEQYF
j_call: TRBJ2-5; v_call: TRBV3-1/TRBV3-2; clone_size: once; d_call: TRBD1; cdr3_nt: TGTGCCAGCAGCCCCACAGGGGACAGCCGCGGGACCCAGTACTTC; cdr3_aa: CASSPTGDSRGTQYF
j_call: TRBJ1-5; v_call: TRBV29-1; clone_size: once; d_call: TRBD1; cdr3_nt: TGCAGCGTTGTAATTAGGGGACAGGGGGATCAGCCCCAGCATTTT; cdr3_aa: CSVVIRGQGDQPQHF